The present T cell receptor (beta chain) was sequenced within a study of cytomegalovirus exposure and HLA in healthy donors. Study results and caveats: Sequencing likely produced, as an artifact, a cluster of highly shared sequence variants. As was reported, the HLA-A and HLA-B alleles of most subjects were accurately predicted from TCR beta sequences.

PCR primers comprised 60 Vbeta and 13 Jbeta primers. In the authors' workflow: The authors later counted approximately 80 million unique TCR beta chains, 9 million to 14 million of them shared. The assay was immunoSEQ multiplex PCR, and TCRdb's table has in-frame clones only and misses some. D and trimming come from the DNA, and the V and J calls and clone size come from that table. The sample yields 180,000 or so clones, under 85% seen once. On this clone: Its antigen remains unknown.

The V and J ends lost 11 bases and 0 bases respectively, with 11 bases between them. CDR3 size: 12 residues. The germline V gene encodes CDR1 MDHEN and CDR2 SYDVKM. Source material: PBMCs. The sequence was collected from a male donor in good health and CMV-seronegative. This sequence joins TRBV28 and TRBJ2-7, with D maybe TRBD1 (6 bases). CDR3 in DNA: TGTGCCGGGGGACATAGCTCCTACGAGCAGTACTTC. Translating it yields CAGGHSSYEQYF. Together with reference TRBV28 and TRBJ2-7, the CDR3 gives the full variable domain: DVKVTQSSRYLVKRTGEKVFLECVQDMDHENMFWYRQDPGLGLRLIYFSYDVKMKEKGDIPEGYSVSREKKERFSLILESASTNQTSMYLCAGGHSSYEQYFGPGTRLTVT.